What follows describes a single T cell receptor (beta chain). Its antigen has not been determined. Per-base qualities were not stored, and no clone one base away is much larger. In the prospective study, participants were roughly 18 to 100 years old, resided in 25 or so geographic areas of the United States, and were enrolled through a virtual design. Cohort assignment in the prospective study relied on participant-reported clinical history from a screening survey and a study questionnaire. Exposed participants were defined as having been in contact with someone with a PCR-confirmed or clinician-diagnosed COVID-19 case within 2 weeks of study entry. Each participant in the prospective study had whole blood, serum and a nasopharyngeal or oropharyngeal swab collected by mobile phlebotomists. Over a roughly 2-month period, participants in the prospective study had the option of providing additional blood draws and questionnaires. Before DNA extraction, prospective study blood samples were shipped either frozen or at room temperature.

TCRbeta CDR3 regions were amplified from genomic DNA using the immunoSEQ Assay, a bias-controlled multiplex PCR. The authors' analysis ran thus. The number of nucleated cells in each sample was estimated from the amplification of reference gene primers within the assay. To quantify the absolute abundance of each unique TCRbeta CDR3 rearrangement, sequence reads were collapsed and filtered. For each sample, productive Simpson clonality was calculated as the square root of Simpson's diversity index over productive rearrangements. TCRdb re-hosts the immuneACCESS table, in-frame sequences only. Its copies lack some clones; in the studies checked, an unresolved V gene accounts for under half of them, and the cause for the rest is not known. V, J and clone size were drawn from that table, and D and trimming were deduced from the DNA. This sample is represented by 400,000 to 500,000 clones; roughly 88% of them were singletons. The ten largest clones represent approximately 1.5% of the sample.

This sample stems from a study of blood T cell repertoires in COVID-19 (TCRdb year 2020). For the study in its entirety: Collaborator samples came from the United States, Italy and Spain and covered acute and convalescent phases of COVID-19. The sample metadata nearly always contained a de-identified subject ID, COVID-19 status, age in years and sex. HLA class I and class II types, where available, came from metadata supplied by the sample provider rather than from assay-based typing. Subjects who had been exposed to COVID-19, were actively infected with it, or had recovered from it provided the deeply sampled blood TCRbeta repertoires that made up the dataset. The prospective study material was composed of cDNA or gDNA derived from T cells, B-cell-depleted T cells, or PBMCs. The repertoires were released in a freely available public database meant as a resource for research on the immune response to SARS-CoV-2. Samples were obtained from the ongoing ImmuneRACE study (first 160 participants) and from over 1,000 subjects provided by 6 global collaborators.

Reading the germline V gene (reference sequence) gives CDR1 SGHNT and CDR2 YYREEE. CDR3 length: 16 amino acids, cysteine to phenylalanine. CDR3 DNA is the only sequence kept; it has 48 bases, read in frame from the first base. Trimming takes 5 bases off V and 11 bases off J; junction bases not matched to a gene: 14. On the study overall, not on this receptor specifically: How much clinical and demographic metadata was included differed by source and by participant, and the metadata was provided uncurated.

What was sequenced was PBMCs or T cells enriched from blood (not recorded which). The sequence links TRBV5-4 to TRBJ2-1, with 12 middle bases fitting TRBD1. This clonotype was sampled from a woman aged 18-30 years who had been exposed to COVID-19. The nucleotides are TGTGCCAGCAGTTCCGGGACAGGGGGCGCTTTTTATCAGCAGTTCTTC. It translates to CASSSGTGGAFYQQFF.